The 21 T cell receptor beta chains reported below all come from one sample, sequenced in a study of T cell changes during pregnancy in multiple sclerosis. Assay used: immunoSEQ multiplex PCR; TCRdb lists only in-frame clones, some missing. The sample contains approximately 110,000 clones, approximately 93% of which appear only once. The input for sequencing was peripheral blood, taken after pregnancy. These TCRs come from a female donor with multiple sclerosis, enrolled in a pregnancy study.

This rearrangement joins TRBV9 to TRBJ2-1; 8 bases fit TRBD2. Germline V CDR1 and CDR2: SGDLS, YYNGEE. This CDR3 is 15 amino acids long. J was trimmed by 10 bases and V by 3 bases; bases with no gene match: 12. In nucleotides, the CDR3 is TGTGCCAGCAGCGCAACGGGGGGGCCAGGTTACGAGCAGTTCTTC. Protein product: CASSATGGPGYEQFF.

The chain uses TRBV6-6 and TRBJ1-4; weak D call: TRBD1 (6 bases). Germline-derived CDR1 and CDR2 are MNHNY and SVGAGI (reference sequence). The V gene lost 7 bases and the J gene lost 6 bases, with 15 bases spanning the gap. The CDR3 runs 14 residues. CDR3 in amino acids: CASTWGHPYEKLFF. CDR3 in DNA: TGTGCCAGCACCTGGGGACACCCTTATGAAAAACTGTTTTTT.

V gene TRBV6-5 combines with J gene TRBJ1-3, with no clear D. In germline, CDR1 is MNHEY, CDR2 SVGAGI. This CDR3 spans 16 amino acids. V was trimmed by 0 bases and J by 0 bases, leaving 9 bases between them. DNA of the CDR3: TGTGCCAGCAGTTACTCGATTGAGATCTCTGGAAACACCATATATTTT. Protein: CASSYSIEISGNTIYF.

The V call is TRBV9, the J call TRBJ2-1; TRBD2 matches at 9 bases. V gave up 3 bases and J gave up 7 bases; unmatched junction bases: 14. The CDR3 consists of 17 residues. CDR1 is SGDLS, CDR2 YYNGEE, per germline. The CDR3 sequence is CASSALDSGGSKNEQFF. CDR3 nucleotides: TGTGCCAGCAGCGCACTGGATAGCGGGGGATCAAAGAATGAGCAGTTCTTC.

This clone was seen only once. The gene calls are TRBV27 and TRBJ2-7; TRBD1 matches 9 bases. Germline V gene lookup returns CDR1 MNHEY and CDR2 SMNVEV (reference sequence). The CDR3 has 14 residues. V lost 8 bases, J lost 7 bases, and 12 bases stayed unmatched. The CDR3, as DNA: TGTGCCAGCTTTCCGGGACAGGGCGAGGGTGAGCAGTACTTC. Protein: CASFPGQGEGEQYF.

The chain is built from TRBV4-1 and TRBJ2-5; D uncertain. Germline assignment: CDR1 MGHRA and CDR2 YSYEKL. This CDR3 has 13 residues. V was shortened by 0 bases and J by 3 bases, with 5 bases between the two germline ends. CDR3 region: CASSQDTEETQYF. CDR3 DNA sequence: TGCGCCAGCAGCCAAGATACAGAAGAGACCCAGTACTTC.

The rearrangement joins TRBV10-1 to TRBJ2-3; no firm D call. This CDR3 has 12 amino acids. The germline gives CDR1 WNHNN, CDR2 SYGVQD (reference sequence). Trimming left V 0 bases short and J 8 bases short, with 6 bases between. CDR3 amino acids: CASSESFFTQYF. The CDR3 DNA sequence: TGCGCCAGCAGTGAGTCGTTCTTTACGCAGTATTTT.

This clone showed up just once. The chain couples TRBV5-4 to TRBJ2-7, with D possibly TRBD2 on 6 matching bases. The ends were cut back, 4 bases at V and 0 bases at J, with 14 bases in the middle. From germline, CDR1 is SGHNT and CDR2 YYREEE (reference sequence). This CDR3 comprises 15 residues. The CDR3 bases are TGTGCCAGCAGCGTCGGTGGGGGGAGCTCCTACGAGCAGTACTTC. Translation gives CASSVGGGSSYEQYF.

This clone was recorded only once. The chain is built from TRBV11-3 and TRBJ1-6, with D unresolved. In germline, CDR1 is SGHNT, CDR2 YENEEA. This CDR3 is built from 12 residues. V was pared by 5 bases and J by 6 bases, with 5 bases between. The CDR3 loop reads CASSTGNSPLHF. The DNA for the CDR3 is TGTGCCAGCAGCACCGGTAATTCACCCCTCCACTTT.

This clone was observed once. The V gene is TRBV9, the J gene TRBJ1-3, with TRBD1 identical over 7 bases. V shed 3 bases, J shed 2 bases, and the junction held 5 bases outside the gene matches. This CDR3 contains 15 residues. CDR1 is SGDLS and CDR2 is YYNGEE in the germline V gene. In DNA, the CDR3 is TGTGCCAGCAGCGGACCGGGACAGCCTGGAAACACCATATATTTT. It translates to CASSGPGQPGNTIYF. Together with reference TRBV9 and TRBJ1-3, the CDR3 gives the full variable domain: DSGVTQTPKHLITATGQRVTLRCSPRSGDLSVYWYQQSLDQGLQFLIQYYNGEERAKGNILERFSAQQFPDLHSELNLSSLELGDSALYFCASSGPGQPGNTIYFGEGSWLTVV.

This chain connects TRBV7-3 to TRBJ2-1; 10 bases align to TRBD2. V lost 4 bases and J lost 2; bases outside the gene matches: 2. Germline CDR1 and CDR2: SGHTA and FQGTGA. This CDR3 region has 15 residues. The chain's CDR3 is CASSSSGGAYNEQFF. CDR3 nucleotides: TGTGCCAGCAGCTCGAGCGGGGGGGCCTACAATGAGCAGTTCTTC.

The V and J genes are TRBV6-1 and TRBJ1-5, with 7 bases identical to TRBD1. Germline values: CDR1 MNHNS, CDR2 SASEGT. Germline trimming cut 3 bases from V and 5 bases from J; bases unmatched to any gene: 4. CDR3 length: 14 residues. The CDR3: CASSEGQRYQPQHF. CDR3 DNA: TGTGCCAGCAGTGAGGGACAGCGATATCAGCCCCAGCATTTT.

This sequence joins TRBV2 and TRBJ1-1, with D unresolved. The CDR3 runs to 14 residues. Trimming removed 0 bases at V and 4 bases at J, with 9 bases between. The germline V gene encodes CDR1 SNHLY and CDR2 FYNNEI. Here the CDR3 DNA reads TGTGCCAGCAGTGAAGCGCTTCGGGGCACTGAAGCTTTCTTT. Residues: CASSEALRGTEAFF.

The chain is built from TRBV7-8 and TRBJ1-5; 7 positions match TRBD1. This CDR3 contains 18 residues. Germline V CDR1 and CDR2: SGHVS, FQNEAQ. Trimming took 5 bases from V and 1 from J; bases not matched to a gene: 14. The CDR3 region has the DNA TGTGCCAGCAGCCCTCTTAGTCTGACAGGGAGAAGCAATCAGCCCCAGCATTTT. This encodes CASSPLSLTGRSNQPQHF.

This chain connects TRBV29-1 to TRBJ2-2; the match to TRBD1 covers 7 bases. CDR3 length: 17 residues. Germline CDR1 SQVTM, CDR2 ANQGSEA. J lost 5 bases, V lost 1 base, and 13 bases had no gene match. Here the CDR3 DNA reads TGCAGCGTTGAAGGGCCCCCGTACAGGGGTCTTACCGGGGAGCTGTTTTTT. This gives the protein CSVEGPPYRGLTGELFF.

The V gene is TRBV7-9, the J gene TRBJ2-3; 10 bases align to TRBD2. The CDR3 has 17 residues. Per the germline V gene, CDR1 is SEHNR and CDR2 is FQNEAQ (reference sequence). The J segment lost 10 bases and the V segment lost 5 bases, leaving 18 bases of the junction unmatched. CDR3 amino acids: CASSPRVGLAGALAQYF. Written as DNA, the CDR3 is TGTGCCAGCAGCCCCCGGGTGGGGCTAGCGGGGGCCCTAGCGCAGTATTTT.

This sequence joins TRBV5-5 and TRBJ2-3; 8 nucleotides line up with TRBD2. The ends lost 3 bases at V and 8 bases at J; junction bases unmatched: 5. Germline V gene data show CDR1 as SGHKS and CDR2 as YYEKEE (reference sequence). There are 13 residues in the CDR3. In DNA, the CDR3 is TGTGCCAGCAGCTCCCCGGGAGGGGCTACGCAGTATTTT. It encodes CASSSPGGATQYF.

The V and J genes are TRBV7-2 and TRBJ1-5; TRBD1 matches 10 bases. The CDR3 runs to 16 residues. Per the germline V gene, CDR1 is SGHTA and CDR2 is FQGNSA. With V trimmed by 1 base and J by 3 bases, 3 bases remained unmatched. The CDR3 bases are TGTGCCAGCAGCTTAGTGGGGACAGGGGCCAATCAGCCCCAGCATTTT. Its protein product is CASSLVGTGANQPQHF.

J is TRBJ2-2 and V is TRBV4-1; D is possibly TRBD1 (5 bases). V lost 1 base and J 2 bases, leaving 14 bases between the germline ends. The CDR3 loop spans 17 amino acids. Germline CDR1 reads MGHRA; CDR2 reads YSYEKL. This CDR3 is CASSQVPRAFNTGELFF. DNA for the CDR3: TGCGCCAGCAGCCAAGTACCCAGGGCCTTTAACACCGGGGAGCTGTTTTTT.

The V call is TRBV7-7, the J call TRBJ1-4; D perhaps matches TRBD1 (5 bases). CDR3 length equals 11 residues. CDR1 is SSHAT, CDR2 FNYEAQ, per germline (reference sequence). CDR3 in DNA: TGTACCACGGGGGGAGGCGAAAAACTGTTTTTT. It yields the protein CTTGGGEKLFF.

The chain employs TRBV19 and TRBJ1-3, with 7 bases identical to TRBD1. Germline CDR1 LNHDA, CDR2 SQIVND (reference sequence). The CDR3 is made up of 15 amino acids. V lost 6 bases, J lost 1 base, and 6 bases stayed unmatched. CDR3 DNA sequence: TGTGCCAGTAGGGAACAGGGGAGGTCTGGAAACACCATATATTTT. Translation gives CASREQGRSGNTIYF.